These 8 T cell receptor beta chains were sequenced from one sample in a study of blood T cell repertoires in COVID-19. Only in-frame clones appear in the TCRdb table, and some are missing; sequencing was by immunoSEQ multiplex PCR. The data hold approximately 130,000 clones, with around 83% observed a single time. The sample consisted of PBMCs or T cells enriched from blood (not recorded which). The receptors come from a young man who had recovered from COVID-19.

CDR3 coding DNA: TGTGCCAGCACCCCCGTGGGGGGTAGGGAGACCCAGTACTTC. This gives the protein CASTPVGGRETQYF. This chain links TRBV2 with TRBJ2-5, with D possibly being TRBD2 (6 bases). Germline CDR1 SNHLY, CDR2 FYNNEI. This CDR3 has 14 amino acids. V was trimmed by 7 bases and J by 5 bases, leaving 17 bases between them.

V and J are TRBV2 and TRBJ2-2; tentatively, D is TRBD1 (6 bases). V lost 4 bases, J lost 6 bases, and 12 bases lay in between. CDR1 and CDR2 (germline): SNHLY, FYNNEI. CDR3 length: 14 residues. This chain's CDR3 is CASSAQGRAGELFF. As DNA, the CDR3 is TGTGCCAGCAGTGCGCAGGGGCGGGCCGGGGAGCTGTTTTTT.

CDR3 residues: CASSGDRLNTGELFF. CDR3 nucleotides: TGTGCCAGCAGTGGGGACAGGTTGAACACCGGGGAGCTGTTTTTT. J is TRBJ2-2 and V is TRBV2; TRBD1 matches 8 bases. The CDR3 is 15 amino acids. Germline V gene sequence: CDR1 SNHLY, CDR2 FYNNEI. The ends lost 4 bases at V and 1 base at J; junction bases unmatched: 2.

J is TRBJ2-7 and V is TRBV30; 9 bases map to TRBD1. Unmatched junction bases numbered 7, after V lost 5 bases and J lost 2 bases. Per the germline V gene, CDR1 is GTSNPN and CDR2 is SVGIG (reference sequence). This CDR3 contains 14 residues. CDR3 in DNA: TGTGCCTGGTCCAGTAACAGGGGGCCCTACGAGCAGTACTTC. Its protein is CAWSSNRGPYEQYF.

V is TRBV7-9 and J is TRBJ2-1; 10 bases map to TRBD2. This CDR3 region has 19 residues. Germline V gene data show CDR1 as SEHNR and CDR2 as FQNEAQ (reference sequence). V lost 5 bases to trimming and J lost 7 bases; unmatched junction nucleotides: 20. The DNA of the CDR3 is TGTGCCAGCAGCCAACCGGGACTAGCGCCAACCCGAACAGAAAATGAGCAGTTCTTC. Translation gives CASSQPGLAPTRTENEQFF.

A single count supports this clone. This rearrangement joins TRBV9 to TRBJ1-6; the D gene is possibly TRBD1 (5 bases). The CDR3 is 15 amino acids. CDR1 and CDR2 from the germline V gene are SGDLS and YYNGEE. The ends were cut back, 2 bases at V and 0 bases at J, with 6 bases in the middle. The CDR3 sequence: CASSVGGSYNSPLHF. The CDR3 region has the DNA TGTGCCAGCAGCGTGGGGGGCTCCTATAATTCACCCCTCCACTTT. The complete variable domain, with remaining parts taken from reference TRBV9 and TRBJ1-6, reads DSGVTQTPKHLITATGQRVTLRCSPRSGDLSVYWYQQSLDQGLQFLIQYYNGEERAKGNILERFSAQQFPDLHSELNLSSLELGDSALYFCASSVGGSYNSPLHFGNGTRLTVT.

This chain uses TRBV2 with TRBJ2-1; unclear D gene. This CDR3 has 11 amino acids. V was cut by 3 bases and J by 7 bases, with 4 bases left in between. Germline V lookup: CDR1 SNHLY, CDR2 FYNNEI. The CDR3, as DNA: TGTGCCAGCAGTGAGGAGAATGAGCAGTTCTTC. It codes for CASSEENEQFF. Using reference TRBV2 and TRBJ2-1 for the parts outside the CDR3, the full variable domain is EPEVTQTPSHQVTQMGQEVILRCVPISNHLYFYWYRQILGQKVEFLVSFYNNEISEKSEIFDDQFSVERPDGSNFTLKIRSTKLEDSAMYFCASSEENEQFFGPGTRLTVL.

This clone was seen only a few times. V and J are TRBV2 and TRBJ1-3; no firm D call. Germline V CDR1 and CDR2: SNHLY, FYNNEI. The CDR3 has 13 residues. Trimming took off 9 bases at V and 0 bases at J, with 9 bases between the two ends. The CDR3 region is CASTRGSGNTIYF. CDR3 nucleotides: TGTGCCAGTACACGCGGCTCTGGAAACACCATATATTTT.